The rows below give T cell receptor beta chains drawn from one sample of a study of metastatic and nonmetastatic thyroid tumors. TCRdb reanalyzed the PCR reads via MiXCR. In the table there are around 21,000 clones, roughly 23% of which are singletons. The sequencing input was blood. These receptors all come from a male donor with papillary thyroid cancer or a benign thyroid nodule (not recorded which). Some clones in this sample may be carry-over from other donors' samples. CDR3s include the opening cysteine and the closing phenylalanine or tryptophan. Each record gives: clone size, D gene, V gene, J gene, CDR3 protein, CDR3 DNA. A D gene is named only where the DNA matches it firmly. Some rows have no size entry. The others give once, few or many, or a class for an expanded clone.

abundance: many
d_gene: .
v_gene: TRBV18
j_gene: TRBJ2-1
CDR3aa: CASSPDLSAPTRSYNEQFF
CDR3nt: TGTGCCAGCTCACCTGACTTAAGCGCACCAACCCGCTCCTACAATGAGCAGTTCTTC

abundance: many
d_gene: .
v_gene: TRBV7-9
j_gene: TRBJ2-3
CDR3aa: CASSLREADTQYF
CDR3nt: TGTGCCAGCAGCTTAAGAGAGGCCGATACGCAGTATTTT

abundance: .
d_gene: .
v_gene: TRBV11-2
j_gene: TRBJ2-3
CDR3aa: CASSLVGGHTDTQYF
CDR3nt: TGTGCCAGCAGCTTAGTAGGGGGGCACACAGATACGCAGTATTTT

abundance: few
d_gene: TRBD2
v_gene: TRBV6-2/TRBV6-3
j_gene: TRBJ2-7
CDR3aa: CASRRREPYEQYF
CDR3nt: TGTGCCAGCAGAAGGCGGGAGCCCTACGAGCAGTACTTC

abundance: many
d_gene: TRBD2
v_gene: TRBV13
j_gene: TRBJ2-1
CDR3aa: CASSFSGRTYNEQFF
CDR3nt: TGTGCCAGCAGCTTTAGCGGGAGAACCTACAATGAGCAGTTCTTC

abundance: many
d_gene: .
v_gene: TRBV20-1
j_gene: TRBJ1-1
CDR3aa: CSARDLGGAGFNTEAFF
CDR3nt: TGCAGTGCTAGAGATCTGGGTGGGGCCGGGTTCAACACTGAAGCTTTCTTT

abundance: .
d_gene: TRBD1
v_gene: TRBV18
j_gene: TRBJ1-6
CDR3aa: CASSPGQAYNSPLHF
CDR3nt: TGTGCCAGCTCGCCTGGACAGGCTTATAATTCACCCCTCCACTTT

abundance: .
d_gene: .
v_gene: TRBV12-3/TRBV12-4
j_gene: TRBJ1-1
CDR3aa: CASSRKGGTEAFF
CDR3nt: TGTGCCAGCAGTCGGAAGGGGGGCACTGAAGCTTTCTTT

abundance: many
d_gene: TRBD2
v_gene: TRBV20-1
j_gene: TRBJ2-1
CDR3aa: CSAGTSGNNEQFF
CDR3nt: TGCAGTGCTGGGACTAGCGGGAACAATGAGCAGTTCTTC

abundance: few
d_gene: .
v_gene: TRBV11-2
j_gene: TRBJ2-2
CDR3aa: CASSSQEGSFTGELFF
CDR3nt: TGTGCCAGCAGCTCGCAGGAGGGTTCGTTCACCGGGGAGCTGTTTTTT

abundance: many
d_gene: .
v_gene: TRBV11-1
j_gene: TRBJ1-2
CDR3aa: CASSPTGTYGYTF
CDR3nt: TGTGCCAGCAGCCCAACAGGGACCTATGGCTACACCTTC